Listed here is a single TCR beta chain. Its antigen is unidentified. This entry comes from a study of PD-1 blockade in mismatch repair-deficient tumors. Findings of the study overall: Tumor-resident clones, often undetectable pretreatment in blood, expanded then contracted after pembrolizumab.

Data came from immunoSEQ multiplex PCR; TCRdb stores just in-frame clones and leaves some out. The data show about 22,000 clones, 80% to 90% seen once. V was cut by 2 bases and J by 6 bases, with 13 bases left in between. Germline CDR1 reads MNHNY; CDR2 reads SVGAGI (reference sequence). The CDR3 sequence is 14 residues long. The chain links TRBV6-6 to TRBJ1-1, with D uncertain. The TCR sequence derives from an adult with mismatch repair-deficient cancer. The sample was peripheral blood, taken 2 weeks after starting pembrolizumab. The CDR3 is CASSYLNSFAEAFF. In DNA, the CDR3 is TGTGCCAGCAGTTACCTAAACAGCTTCGCTGAAGCTTTCTTT.